Reported below is one T cell receptor beta chain. The antigen remains unidentified. Profiling relied on immunoSEQ multiplex PCR, and the TCRdb table lists in-frame clones only, not all of them. Among 9,800 or so clones listed, about four fifths were seen once. This sample is part of a study of STAT5B mutations in CD4+ large granular lymphocyte leukemia. Study-level points and caveats: No patients shared main leukemic clonotypes, though about 25% appeared at low frequency elsewhere. CD4-sorted patient repertoires seemed more clonal than healthy CD4+ repertoires.

This CDR3 is built from 13 residues. V was clipped by 0 bases and J by 4 bases, with 4 bases between them. Per germline, CDR1 SGHNT and CDR2 YENEEA. The chain recombines TRBV11-3 with TRBJ2-1; no clear D. Sequencing used PBMCs. This receptor was identified in a man between 60 and 75 years old with CD4+ T-cell large granular lymphocyte leukemia. The DNA of the CDR3 is TGTGCCAGCAGCTTAGAAGATTACAATGAGCAGTTCTTC. Translated: CASSLEDYNEQFF.